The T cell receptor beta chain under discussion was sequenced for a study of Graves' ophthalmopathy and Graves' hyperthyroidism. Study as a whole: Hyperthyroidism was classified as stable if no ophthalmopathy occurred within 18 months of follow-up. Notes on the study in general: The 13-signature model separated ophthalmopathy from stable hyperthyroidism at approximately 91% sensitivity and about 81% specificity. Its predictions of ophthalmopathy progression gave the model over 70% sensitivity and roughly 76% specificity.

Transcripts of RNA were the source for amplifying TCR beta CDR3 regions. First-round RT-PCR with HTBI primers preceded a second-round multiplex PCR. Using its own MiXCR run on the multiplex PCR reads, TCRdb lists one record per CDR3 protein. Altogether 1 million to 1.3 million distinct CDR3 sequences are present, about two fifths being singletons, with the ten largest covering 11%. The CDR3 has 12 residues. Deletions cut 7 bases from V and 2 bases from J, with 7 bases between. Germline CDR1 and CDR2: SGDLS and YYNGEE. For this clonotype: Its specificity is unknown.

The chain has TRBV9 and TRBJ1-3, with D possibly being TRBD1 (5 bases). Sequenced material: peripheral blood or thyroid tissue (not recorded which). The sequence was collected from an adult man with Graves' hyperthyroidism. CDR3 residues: CASEGTGNTIYF. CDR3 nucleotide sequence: TGTGCCAGCGAGGGGACTGGAAACACCATATATTTT.